These 22 T cell receptor beta chains were sequenced from one sample in a study of blood T cell repertoires in COVID-19. Generated by immunoSEQ multiplex PCR, the TCRdb table keeps only in-frame clones and is missing some. The sample lists nearly 70,000 clones, around 83% occurring once. The sequenced sample was peripheral blood. The receptors were sampled from a woman aged 80 or over with acute or convalescent COVID-19.

The chain carries TRBV29-1 and TRBJ2-1, with 7 bases lining up with TRBD2. Germline CDR1 and CDR2: SQVTM and ANQGSEA. J was trimmed by 6 bases and V by 4 bases; bases with no gene match: 12. CDR3 length: 15 residues. Here the CDR3 DNA reads TGCAGCGTTGCCCCCGTGGGGGAGGGTGGCAATGAGCAGTTCTTC. Residues: CSVAPVGEGGNEQFF.

The chain recombines TRBV18 with TRBJ2-5; 7 bases map to TRBD2. Germline assignment: CDR1 KGHSH and CDR2 LQKENI. The CDR3 is made up of 15 amino acids. V was clipped by 1 base and J by 3 bases; unmatched bases: 5. As DNA, the CDR3 is TGTGCCAGCTCACCACGGGCTGGGGGGGAAGAGACCCAGTACTTC. Residues: CASSPRAGGEETQYF.

This clone was recorded a few times. J is TRBJ1-2 and V is TRBV5-1; D gene uncertain. V was pared by 2 bases and J by 3 bases, with 8 bases between. The CDR3 has 13 residues. Germline values: CDR1 SGHRS, CDR2 YFSETQ. CDR3 DNA sequence: TGCGCCAGCAGCTTCCAGGCAGACTATGGCTACACCTTC. It is translated as CASSFQADYGYTF.

The CDR3 region has the DNA TGTGCCAGCAGCTTAACGGGCCCTACCACTAATTCACCCCTCCACTTT. Its protein product is CASSLTGPTTNSPLHF. The genes are TRBV7-3 and TRBJ1-6; D is unresolved. Trimming pared 0 bases from V and 6 bases from J, leaving 12 bases between. CDR1 is SGHTA, CDR2 FQGTGA, per germline. The CDR3 loop spans 16 amino acids.

The chain recombines TRBV6-5 with TRBJ2-7; TRBD2 agrees at 7 bases. After removal of 5 bases from V and 1 base from J, the junction contained 5 bases not matched to a gene. The CDR3 loop spans 14 amino acids. Germline V CDR1 and CDR2: MNHEY, SVGAGI. CDR3 in amino acids: CASSRGGGSYEQYF. Written as DNA, the CDR3 is TGTGCCAGCAGTAGGGGCGGGGGATCCTACGAGCAGTACTTC.

The chain recombines TRBV7-2 with TRBJ2-1, with 9 bases lining up with TRBD2. The CDR3 loop spans 16 amino acids. Trimming at V came to 3 bases and at J to 1 base, leaving 4 bases not matched to a gene. In germline, CDR1 is SGHTA, CDR2 FQGNSA. The CDR3 DNA reads TGTGCCAGCAGCTTCCGAAGCGGGGGGTCCTACAATGAGCAGTTCTTC. This encodes CASSFRSGGSYNEQFF.

This sequence joins TRBV5-4 and TRBJ1-2; the D gene is possibly TRBD1 (5 bases). In germline, CDR1 is SGHNT, CDR2 YYREEE (reference sequence). Trimming left V 1 base short and J 3 bases short, with 10 bases between. CDR3 length equals 14 residues. CDR3 amino acids: CASSLKGRDYGYTF. In DNA, the CDR3 is TGTGCCAGCAGCTTGAAGGGGAGGGACTATGGCTACACCTTC.

V is TRBV9 and J is TRBJ1-5, with a possible D match to TRBD1 (6 bases). Germline V gives CDR1 SGDLS, CDR2 YYNGEE. Trimming cost V 5 bases and J 6 bases, with 15 bases left between them. The CDR3 spans 14 residues. The CDR3 is CASSSTGSGQPQHF. CDR3 nucleotide sequence: TGTGCCAGCAGTTCCACAGGGTCAGGTCAGCCCCAGCATTTT. Looking up the rest from reference TRBV9 and TRBJ1-5 gives the full variable domain: DSGVTQTPKHLITATGQRVTLRCSPRSGDLSVYWYQQSLDQGLQFLIQYYNGEERAKGNILERFSAQQFPDLHSELNLSSLELGDSALYFCASSSTGSGQPQHFGDGTRLSIL.

The count of this clone is one. The V and J genes are TRBV7-9 and TRBJ1-1, with D uncertain. V was pared by 5 bases and J by 1 base, with 14 bases between. The CDR3 runs to 15 residues. Germline CDR1 reads SEHNR; CDR2 reads FQNEAQ (reference sequence). The CDR3 loop is CASSPGSARNTEAFF. Here the CDR3 DNA reads TGTGCCAGCAGCCCCGGGTCGGCAAGGAACACTGAAGCTTTCTTT.

The rearrangement joins TRBV7-2 to TRBJ2-6, with D possibly TRBD1 on 6 matching bases. The CDR3 length is 15 residues. Germline V gene data show CDR1 as SGHTA and CDR2 as FQGNSA. V lost 5 bases to trimming and J lost 2 bases, with 10 bases between them. The CDR3: CASSIQGTGANVLTF. CDR3 bases: TGTGCCAGCAGCATTCAGGGGACTGGGGCCAACGTCCTGACTTTC.

The CDR3 sequence: CASSQDLVAYEQYF. The CDR3 DNA follows: TGCGCCAGCAGCCAAGATCTTGTAGCCTACGAGCAGTACTTC. The chain couples TRBV4-1 to TRBJ2-7; D unresolved. CDR3 length equals 14 residues. The V gene lost 0 bases and the J gene lost 2 bases, with 8 bases spanning the gap. Germline V gene lookup returns CDR1 MGHRA and CDR2 YSYEKL.

This clone has a single count. CDR3 DNA sequence: TGTGCCAGCAGCCCTCTCAGGGGTAAGGACTATGGCTACACCTTC. It specifies CASSPLRGKDYGYTF. The rearrangement uses TRBV11-2 and TRBJ1-2, with D possibly matching TRBD1 (6 bases). Germline V gene sequence: CDR1 SGHAT, CDR2 FQNNGV. V gave up 5 bases and J gave up 3 bases, with 16 bases separating them. CDR3 length: 15 amino acids.

This chain links TRBV5-1 with TRBJ2-2, with TRBD1 as a possible D gene (5 bases). This CDR3 region has 15 residues. V was clipped by 5 bases and J by 6 bases, with 17 bases between them. Germline lookup yields CDR1 SGHRS and CDR2 YFSETQ. The CDR3 coding sequence is TGCGCCAGCAGGCTTCGTCAGGGAAGTGCCGGGGAGCTGTTTTTT. Amino acid sequence: CASRLRQGSAGELFF.

This clone was detected a few times. V is TRBV5-6 and J is TRBJ2-7; possibly TRBD1 for D (5 bases). The germline V gene has CDR1 SGHDT and CDR2 YYEEEE. Trimming removed 3 bases at V and 4 bases at J, with 14 bases between. CDR3 length equals 14 residues. Here the CDR3 reads CASSWLGAKYEQYF. The CDR3, as DNA: TGTGCCAGCAGCTGGCTTGGGGCAAAGTACGAGCAGTACTTC. The full variable domain, with the rest looked up from reference TRBV5-6 and TRBJ2-7, is DAGVTQSPTHLIKTRGQQVTLRCSPKSGHDTVSWYQQALGQGPQFIFQYYEEEERQRGNFPDRFSGHQFPNYSSELNVNALLLGDSALYLCASSWLGAKYEQYFGPGTRLTVT.

The chain carries TRBV3-1 (or the pseudogene TRBV3-2) and TRBJ1-1, with unresolved D. V was clipped by 2 bases and J by 6 bases, with 13 bases between them. Germline V gives CDR1 LGHDT, CDR2 YNNKEL (reference sequence). The CDR3 has 14 residues. This chain's CDR3 is CASSQKSGYAEAFF. The CDR3 DNA follows: TGTGCCAGCAGCCAAAAGTCGGGGTACGCTGAAGCTTTCTTT.

This clone showed up just a few times. This chain's CDR3 is CASSLRAGTVGEQYF. CDR3 in DNA: TGCGCCAGCAGCTTGAGGGCCGGGACAGTGGGCGAGCAGTACTTC. The J gene is TRBJ2-7, the V gene TRBV5-1, with 7 bases identical to TRBD1. Trimming took 1 base from V and 6 from J; bases not matched to a gene: 10. This CDR3 comprises 15 residues. From germline, CDR1 is SGHRS and CDR2 YFSETQ.

The genes are TRBV5-4 and TRBJ2-1; TRBD1 matches 10 bases. The CDR3 is 15 residues long. Germline trimming cut 3 bases from V and 3 bases from J; bases unmatched to any gene: 3. The germline V gene encodes CDR1 SGHNT and CDR2 YYREEE (reference sequence). The chain's CDR3 is CASSSGTGVYNEQFF. The CDR3, as DNA: TGTGCCAGCAGCTCCGGGACAGGGGTCTACAATGAGCAGTTCTTC.

This clone was seen only a few times. The genes are TRBV18 and TRBJ2-2; TRBD1 agrees at 8 bases. Germline CDR1 KGHSH, CDR2 LQKENI. Unmatched junction bases numbered 6, after V lost 6 bases and J lost 6 bases. This CDR3 region has 14 residues. The CDR3, as DNA: TGTGCCAGCTCTTCGACAGGGGCTGCCGGGGAGCTGTTTTTT. This translates into CASSSTGAAGELFF.

The chain employs TRBV6-5 and TRBJ2-7, with D perhaps matching TRBD2 (7 bases). This CDR3 comprises 14 residues. CDR1 is MNHEY, CDR2 SVGAGI, per germline. V lost 6 bases and J lost 2, with 14 bases in between. CDR3 sequence (DNA): TGTGCCAGCAGCCGTGGGGGGGGGCCCTACGAGCAGTACTTC. Protein: CASSRGGGPYEQYF.

CDR3 sequence (DNA): TGTGCCAGCAGCTTACAGGGAGGGAATGAAAAACTGTTTTTT. It is translated as CASSLQGGNEKLFF. This sequence joins TRBV11-2 and TRBJ1-4; perhaps TRBD1 as D (5 bases). Trimming left V 2 bases short and J 5 bases short, with 9 bases between. The length of the CDR3 is 14 residues. Germline lookup yields CDR1 SGHAT and CDR2 FQNNGV. Variable domain in full (rest from reference TRBV11-2 and TRBJ1-4): EAGVAQSPRYKIIEKRQSVAFWCNPISGHATLYWYQQILGQGPKLLIQFQNNGVVDDSQLPKDRFSAERLKGVDSTLKIQPAKLEDSAVYLCASSLQGGNEKLFFGSGTQLSVL.

This sequence joins TRBV10-3 and TRBJ1-5, with 10 bases matching TRBD1. This CDR3 contains 15 residues. The J segment lost 0 bases and the V segment lost 4 bases, leaving 0 bases of the junction unmatched. CDR1 is ENHRY, CDR2 SYGVKD, per germline. The CDR3 sequence is CAISGDRGSNQPQHF. CDR3 in DNA: TGTGCCATCAGTGGGGACAGGGGTAGCAATCAGCCCCAGCATTTT.

The genes are TRBV6-5 and TRBJ2-7; D may be TRBD1 (7 bases). CDR3 length: 13 residues. Trimming pared 8 bases from V and 4 bases from J, leaving 15 bases between. Germline CDR1 reads MNHEY; CDR2 reads SVGAGI. CDR3 nucleotides: TGTGCCAGCGAGTCGCCAGGGGGGTACGAGCAGTACTTC. The encoded protein is CASESPGGYEQYF.